The sequence of this T cell receptor (beta chain) was determined in a study of neurological immune-mediated disorders. Per germline, CDR1 SGHAT and CDR2 FQNNGV. Trimming cost V 7 bases and J 3 bases; bases outside gene matches: 8. The CDR3 runs to 14 residues. General study results and limits: The multiple sclerosis repertoire cluster lacked an association with any feature, whether clinical or MRI.

The cDNA was generated through 5'RACE incorporating 10-nucleotide random UMIs. TCRdb ran MiXCR on the 5' RACE reads and lists one entry per CDR3 protein. The sample consists of over 65,000 distinct CDR3 sequences, around 2.6% of them appearing once. This clonotype has ten or more counts. Its specificity is not known. The clonotype originates from a woman aged 30 to 39 with multiple sclerosis. The V call is TRBV11-2, the J call TRBJ1-1, with 7 bases matching TRBD1. Sequencing used PBMCs. The CDR3 DNA sequence: TGTGCCAGCAACGTACAGGGGCCGGACACTGAAGCTTTCTTT. It specifies CASNVQGPDTEAFF.